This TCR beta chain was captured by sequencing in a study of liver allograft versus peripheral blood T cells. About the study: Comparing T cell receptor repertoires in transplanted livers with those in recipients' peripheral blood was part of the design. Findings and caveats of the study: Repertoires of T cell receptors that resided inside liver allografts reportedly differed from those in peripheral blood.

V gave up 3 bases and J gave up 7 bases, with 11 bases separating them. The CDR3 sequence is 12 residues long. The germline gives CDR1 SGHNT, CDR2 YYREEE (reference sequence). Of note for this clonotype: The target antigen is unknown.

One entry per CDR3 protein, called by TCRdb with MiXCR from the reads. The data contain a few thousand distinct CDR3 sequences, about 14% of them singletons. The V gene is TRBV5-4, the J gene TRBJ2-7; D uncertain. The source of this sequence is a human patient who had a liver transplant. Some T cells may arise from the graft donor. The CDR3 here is CASSSSRLEQYF. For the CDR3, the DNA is TGTGCCAGCAGCTCCTCCCGCCTGGAGCAGTACTTC.